These 24 T cell receptor beta chains were sequenced from one sample in a study of blood T cell repertoires in COVID-19. Assay: immunoSEQ multiplex PCR; the TCRdb copy retains only in-frame clones and omits some. The sample records some 45,000 clones, around 84% being singletons. The sample comprised peripheral blood. The receptor source for this set is a man between 65 and 79 years old with acute or convalescent COVID-19.

The chain recombines TRBV29-1 with TRBJ2-1; D is unclear. Germline V gives CDR1 SQVTM, CDR2 ANQGSEA. The CDR3 loop spans 13 amino acids. Trimming pared 4 bases from V and 9 bases from J, leaving 16 bases between. CDR3 sequence: CSVGFTASGEQFF. The CDR3 region has the DNA TGCAGCGTTGGGTTTACGGCCTCGGGTGAGCAGTTCTTC.

The V and J genes are TRBV30 and TRBJ1-2; D remains ambiguous. Germline CDR1 is GTSNPN and CDR2 is SVGIG (reference sequence). The CDR3 length is 12 residues. V lost 4 bases, J lost 1 base, and 7 bases lay in between. CDR3: CAWNPGNYGYTF. DNA of the CDR3: TGTGCCTGGAACCCGGGTAACTATGGCTACACCTTC.

CDR3 nucleotide sequence: TGCAGCGTTGAAGCCCTCCCCCTAGAGACCCAGTACTTC. It encodes CSVEALPLETQYF. The rearrangement uses TRBV29-1 and TRBJ2-5; D is undetermined. CDR1 SQVTM and CDR2 ANQGSEA come from the germline V gene. This CDR3 has 13 amino acids. The germline V and J ends were trimmed by 1 base and 4 bases, with 10 bases remaining between them.

This chain links TRBV25-1 with TRBJ1-2, with D maybe TRBD1 (6 bases). This CDR3 contains 14 residues. Germline-derived CDR1 and CDR2 are MGHDK and SYGVNS. Trimming removed 6 bases at V and 8 bases at J, with 19 bases between. Written as DNA, the CDR3 is TGTGCCAGCAGCCCGACAGGCCTCGCAGGGGGCTACACCTTC. Residues: CASSPTGLAGGYTF.

The V call is TRBV27, the J call TRBJ2-1; 8 nucleotides agree with TRBD2. V dropped 3 bases and J dropped 0; count of bases not matched to a gene: 4. Germline V gene lookup returns CDR1 MNHEY and CDR2 SMNVEV (reference sequence). CDR3 size: 16 residues. As DNA, the CDR3 is TGTGCCAGCAGTTTCGCCGGGACTAGCTCCTACAATGAGCAGTTCTTC. Protein: CASSFAGTSSYNEQFF.

The CDR3 DNA is TGTGCCAGCAGTGGCCAGTGTTACCGATACAGTCGGGCCAACGTCCTGACTTTC. It codes for CASSGQCYRYSRANVLTF. The rearrangement links TRBV2 to TRBJ2-6; D is unclear. Germline CDR1 SNHLY, CDR2 FYNNEI. This CDR3 region has 18 residues. V lost 4 bases to trimming and J lost 5 bases, with 21 bases between them. Variable domain in full (rest from reference TRBV2 and TRBJ2-6): EPEVTQTPSHQVTQMGQEVILRCVPISNHLYFYWYRQILGQKVEFLVSFYNNEISEKSEIFDDQFSVERPDGSNFTLKIRSTKLEDSAMYFCASSGQCYRYSRANVLTFGAGSRLTVL.

V is TRBV5-4 and J is TRBJ2-5; 12 positions agree with TRBD2. V lost 5 bases to trimming and J lost 5 bases; unmatched junction nucleotides: 7. CDR1 is SGHNT, CDR2 YYREEE, per germline (reference sequence). The CDR3 spans 15 residues. The CDR3 region has the DNA TGTGCCAGCAGACCCACTAGCGGGGGGAGGGAGACCCAGTACTTC. Its translation is CASRPTSGGRETQYF.

This chain uses TRBV29-1 with TRBJ2-1, with 12 bases aligning to TRBD1. The germline V gene has CDR1 SQVTM and CDR2 ANQGSEA. This CDR3 is 14 amino acids long. The trim removed 8 bases at V and 8 bases at J, leaving 10 bases unmatched. The CDR3: CSWQQGTGGYEQFF. CDR3 in DNA: TGCAGCTGGCAACAGGGGACAGGGGGCTATGAGCAGTTCTTC.

The gene calls are TRBV15 and TRBJ2-2; TRBD2 is a possible D gene (6 bases). The CDR3 is 14 amino acids. CDR1 and CDR2 from the germline V gene are LNHNV and YYDKDF (reference sequence). V lost 6 bases, J lost 1 base, and 9 bases lay in between. The CDR3 region is CATRKGLNTGELFF. The CDR3 nucleotides read TGTGCCACCAGGAAGGGACTGAACACCGGGGAGCTGTTTTTT.

J is TRBJ2-7 and V is TRBV7-9; 9 bases agree with TRBD1. V lost 4 bases, J lost 2 bases, and 6 bases stayed unmatched. Germline V gene data show CDR1 as SEHNR and CDR2 as FQNEAQ (reference sequence). The CDR3 extends over 15 amino acids. This CDR3 is CASSSSDRGTYEQYF. The CDR3 DNA is TGTGCCAGCAGCTCCTCGGACAGGGGTACCTACGAGCAGTACTTC.

The chain has TRBV11-2 and TRBJ2-7; D uncertain. The ends were cut back, 8 bases at V and 1 base at J, with 6 bases in the middle. Germline values: CDR1 SGHAT, CDR2 FQNNGV. The CDR3 sequence is 11 residues long. The CDR3 coding sequence is TGTGCCAGCTCGGTTTCCTACGAGCAGTACTTC. Translation: CASSVSYEQYF.

The chain has TRBV5-4 and TRBJ1-1; 9 bases are shared with TRBD1. J lost 4 bases, V lost 0 bases, and 4 bases had no gene match. The CDR3 is 15 amino acids. The germline V gene has CDR1 SGHNT and CDR2 YYREEE (reference sequence). CDR3 region: CASSLGTGAATEAFF. The CDR3 DNA sequence: TGTGCCAGCAGCTTGGGGACAGGGGCTGCCACTGAAGCTTTCTTT. Using reference TRBV5-4 and TRBJ1-1 for the parts outside the CDR3, the full variable domain is ETGVTQSPTHLIKTRGQQVTLRCSSQSGHNTVSWYQQALGQGPQFIFQYYREEENGRGNFPPRFSGLQFPNYSSELNVNALELDDSALYLCASSLGTGAATEAFFGQGTRLTVV.

This rearrangement joins TRBV29-1 to TRBJ2-1; 7 bases are shared with TRBD1. Germline values: CDR1 SQVTM, CDR2 ANQGSEA. CDR3 size: 13 residues. Germline trimming cut 4 bases from V and 2 bases from J; bases unmatched to any gene: 2. The CDR3 here is CSVGQGAYNEQFF. DNA of the CDR3: TGCAGCGTTGGGCAGGGGGCCTACAATGAGCAGTTCTTC.

The rearrangement uses TRBV7-9 and TRBJ1-1; D is undetermined. V was clipped by 3 bases and J by 0 bases, with 5 bases between them. Germline values: CDR1 SEHNR, CDR2 FQNEAQ (reference sequence). The CDR3 totals 13 residues. The CDR3 sequence: CASSFSLNTEAFF. CDR3 bases: TGTGCCAGCAGCTTCAGTTTGAACACTGAAGCTTTCTTT.

The chain uses TRBV4-1 and TRBJ1-2; D is undetermined. Trimming removed 0 bases at V and 3 bases at J, with 11 bases between. Germline-derived CDR1 and CDR2 are MGHRA and YSYEKL. The CDR3 consists of 15 residues. CDR3 amino acids: CASSQDSRTHYGYTF. For the CDR3, the DNA is TGCGCCAGCAGCCAAGATAGTCGGACTCACTATGGCTACACCTTC.

This clone showed up just once. The chain joins TRBV28 to TRBJ1-1; the match to TRBD1 covers 9 bases. In germline, CDR1 is MDHEN, CDR2 SYDVKM. CDR3 length: 13 amino acids. V lost 6 bases and J lost 5; bases outside the gene matches: 4. The CDR3 DNA sequence: TGTGCCAGCAGGGGACAGGGAAGAACTGAAGCTTTCTTT. Its translation: CASRGQGRTEAFF.

In regard to this clone: This CDR3 is also generated by other DNA sequences in the sample. The V call is TRBV11-2, the J call TRBJ1-1, with 7 bases that match TRBD1. The CDR3 is 17 residues long. With 1 base clipped from V and 3 bases from J, the junction kept 11 bases outside the gene matches. Germline V gene data show CDR1 as SGHAT and CDR2 as FQNNGV. The CDR3 protein is CASSLGLWGQPHTEAFF. CDR3 nucleotides: TGTGCCAGCAGCTTAGGGCTATGGGGACAGCCTCACACTGAAGCTTTCTTT.

This clone was counted a single time. The gene calls are TRBV18 and TRBJ2-7; 7 bases map to TRBD1. CDR1 KGHSH and CDR2 LQKENI come from the germline V gene. The CDR3 covers 14 residues. The V gene end was trimmed by 3 bases and the J gene end by 6 bases; junction bases not matched to a gene: 8. The CDR3 nucleotides are TGTGCCAGCTCACCGGGGACAGAGAGGCTCGAGCAGTACTTC. It yields the protein CASSPGTERLEQYF.

The rearrangement joins TRBV7-2 to TRBJ2-7; D call uncertain. Trimming took off 3 bases at V and 0 bases at J, with 9 bases between the two ends. Germline CDR1 and CDR2: SGHTA and FQGNSA. The CDR3 runs 14 residues. Here the CDR3 DNA reads TGTGCCAGCAGCTTTGCCTGGAGCTCCTACGAGCAGTACTTC. It codes for CASSFAWSSYEQYF.

The genes are TRBV5-6 and TRBJ2-4, with D tentatively TRBD1 (5 bases). V was shortened by 0 bases and J by 6 bases, with 10 bases between the two germline ends. Germline-derived CDR1 and CDR2 are SGHDT and YYEEEE. The CDR3 sequence is 14 residues long. The CDR3 DNA sequence: TGTGCCAGCAGCTTGGGACAGAATTTAAACATTCAGTACTTC. It translates to CASSLGQNLNIQYF.

The V and J genes are TRBV5-4 and TRBJ1-3; TRBD1 matches 8 bases. This CDR3 region has 17 residues. Germline CDR1 is SGHNT and CDR2 is YYREEE (reference sequence). With V trimmed by 4 bases and J by 0 bases, 9 bases remained unmatched. The CDR3 DNA follows: TGTGCCAGCAGCGGAGGAGTAGACAGGGGCTCTGGAAACACCATATATTTT. Residues: CASSGGVDRGSGNTIYF.

This clone appeared a single time. The CDR3 here is CASEHRAGVSYEQYF. In DNA, the CDR3 is TGTGCCTCCGAACACCGGGCGGGGGTCTCCTACGAGCAGTACTTC. This chain uses TRBV30 with TRBJ2-7, with 7 bases fitting TRBD2. Germline trimming cut 7 bases from V and 0 bases from J; bases unmatched to any gene: 12. Germline CDR1 reads GTSNPN; CDR2 reads SVGIG (reference sequence). The CDR3 runs 15 residues.

Only one count was recorded for this clone. J is TRBJ2-2 and V is TRBV6-1, with TRBD2 matching over 7 bases. CDR3 length equals 14 residues. V gave up 3 bases and J gave up 7 bases; unmatched junction bases: 5. Germline V gene data show CDR1 as MNHNS and CDR2 as SASEGT. CDR3 protein: CASSDRDYRGELFF. Written as DNA, the CDR3 is TGTGCCAGCAGTGATCGGGACTACCGCGGGGAGCTGTTTTTT.

This clone was found once. The chain couples TRBV7-6 to TRBJ1-6; perhaps TRBD1 as D (5 bases). The ends were cut back, 0 bases at V and 6 bases at J, with 9 bases in the middle. The CDR3 sequence is 15 residues long. The germline CDR1 and CDR2 sequences are SGHVS and FNYEAQ. The CDR3 coding sequence is TGTGCCAGCAGCTTAGCTGGGGCGCGTAATTCACCCCTCCACTTT. Its protein product is CASSLAGARNSPLHF.